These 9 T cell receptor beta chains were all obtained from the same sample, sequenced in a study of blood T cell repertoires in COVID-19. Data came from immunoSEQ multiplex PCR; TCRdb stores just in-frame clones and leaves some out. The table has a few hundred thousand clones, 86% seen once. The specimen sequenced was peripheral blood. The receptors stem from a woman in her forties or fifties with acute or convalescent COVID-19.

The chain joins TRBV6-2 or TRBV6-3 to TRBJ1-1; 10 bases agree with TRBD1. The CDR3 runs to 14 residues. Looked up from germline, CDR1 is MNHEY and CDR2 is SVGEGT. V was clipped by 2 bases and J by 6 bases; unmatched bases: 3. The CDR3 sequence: CASSYETGGSEAFF. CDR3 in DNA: TGTGCCAGCAGTTACGAGACAGGGGGCTCTGAAGCTTTCTTT.

The CDR3 sequence is CASSFTGFNSPLHF. CDR3 DNA: TGTGCCAGCAGCTTTACAGGGTTCAATTCACCCCTCCACTTT. The rearrangement links TRBV27 to TRBJ1-6, with D possibly being TRBD1 (6 bases). CDR3 length equals 14 residues. V lost 6 bases to trimming and J lost 7 bases, with 13 bases between them. The germline gives CDR1 MNHEY, CDR2 SMNVEV (reference sequence).

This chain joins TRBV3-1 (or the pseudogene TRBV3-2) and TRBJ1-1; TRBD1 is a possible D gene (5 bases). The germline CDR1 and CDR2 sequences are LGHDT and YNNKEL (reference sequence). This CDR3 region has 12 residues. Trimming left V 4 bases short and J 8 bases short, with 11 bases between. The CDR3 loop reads CASSLGGGEAFF. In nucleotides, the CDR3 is TGTGCCAGCAGCCTGGGTGGGGGGGAAGCTTTCTTT.

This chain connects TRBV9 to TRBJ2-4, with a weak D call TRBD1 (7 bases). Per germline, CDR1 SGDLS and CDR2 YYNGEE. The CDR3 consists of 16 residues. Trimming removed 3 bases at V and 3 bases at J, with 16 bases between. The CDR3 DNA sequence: TGTGCCAGCAGCGGGGGGGACAGCCCCTTCAAAAACATTCAGTACTTC. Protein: CASSGGDSPFKNIQYF.

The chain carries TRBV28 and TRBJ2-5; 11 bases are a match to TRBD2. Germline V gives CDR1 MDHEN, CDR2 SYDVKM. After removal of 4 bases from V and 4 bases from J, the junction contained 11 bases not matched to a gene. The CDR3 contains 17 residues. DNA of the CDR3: TGTGCCAGCAGTTCCGATCGACTAGCGGGATCCTCAGAGACCCAGTACTTC. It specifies CASSSDRLAGSSETQYF.

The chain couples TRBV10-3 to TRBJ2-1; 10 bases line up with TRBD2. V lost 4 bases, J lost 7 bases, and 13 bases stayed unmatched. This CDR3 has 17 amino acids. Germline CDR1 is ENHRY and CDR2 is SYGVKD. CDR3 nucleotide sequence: TGTGCCATCAGTGGGGGGGCTAGCGGGAGCGATGGGAATGAGCAGTTCTTC. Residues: CAISGGASGSDGNEQFF.

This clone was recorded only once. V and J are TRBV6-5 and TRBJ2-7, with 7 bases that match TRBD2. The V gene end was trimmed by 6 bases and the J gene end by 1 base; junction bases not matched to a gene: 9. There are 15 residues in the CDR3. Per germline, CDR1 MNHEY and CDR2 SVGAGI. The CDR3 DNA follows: TGTGCCAGCAGCTCCACTAGCGAAAATTCCTACGAGCAGTACTTC. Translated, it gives CASSSTSENSYEQYF.

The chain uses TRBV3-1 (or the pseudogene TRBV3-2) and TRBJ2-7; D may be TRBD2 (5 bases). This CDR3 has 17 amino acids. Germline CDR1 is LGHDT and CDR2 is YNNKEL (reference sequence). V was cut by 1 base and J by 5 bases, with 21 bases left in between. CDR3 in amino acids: CASSQVGSGGGPHEQYF. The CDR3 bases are TGTGCCAGCAGCCAAGTAGGCAGCGGAGGAGGTCCCCACGAGCAGTACTTC.

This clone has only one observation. This CDR3 reads CASSLLTIYEQYF. In nucleotides, the CDR3 is TGTGCCAGCAGCTTACTGACTATCTACGAGCAGTACTTC. This chain uses TRBV7-9 with TRBJ2-7; TRBD2 might be the D (5 bases). Trimming removed 2 bases at V and 3 bases at J, with 8 bases between. Germline V CDR1 and CDR2: SEHNR, FQNEAQ (reference sequence). CDR3 length: 13 residues.